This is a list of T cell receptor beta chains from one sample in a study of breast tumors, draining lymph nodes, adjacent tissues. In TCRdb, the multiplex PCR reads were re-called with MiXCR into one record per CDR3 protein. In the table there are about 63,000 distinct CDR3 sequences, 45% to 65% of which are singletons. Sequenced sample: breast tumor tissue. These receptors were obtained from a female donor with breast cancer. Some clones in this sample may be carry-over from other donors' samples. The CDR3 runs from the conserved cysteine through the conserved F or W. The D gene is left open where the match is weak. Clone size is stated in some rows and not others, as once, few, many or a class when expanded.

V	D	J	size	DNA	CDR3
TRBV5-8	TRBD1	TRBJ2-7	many	TGTGCCAGCAGCCTGGACAGGTCCTACGAGCAGTACTTC	CASSLDRSYEQYF
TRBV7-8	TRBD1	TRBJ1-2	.	TGTGCCAGCAGCCCACGGACAGGGAGTAACTATGGCTACACCTTC	CASSPRTGSNYGYTF
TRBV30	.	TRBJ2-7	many	TGTGCCTGGAGACCCCCGGGATACGAGCAGTACTTC	CAWRPPGYEQYF
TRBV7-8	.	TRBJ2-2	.	TGTGCCAGCAGCTCCCGGGACCAAGATTACACCGGGGAGCTGTTTTTT	CASSSRDQDYTGELFF
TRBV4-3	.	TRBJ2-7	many	TGCGCCAGCAGCCAAGGGGTTTCTAGCGCCCAACTCTACTACGAGCAGTACTTC	CASSQGVSSAQLYYEQYF
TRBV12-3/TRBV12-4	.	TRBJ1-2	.	TGTGCCAGCAGTAGACAAGGTCGGACCTATGGCTACACCTTC	CASSRQGRTYGYTF
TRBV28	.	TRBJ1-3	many	TGTGCCAGCAGTTTAGGGGGGACATTAAACACCATATATTTT	CASSLGGTLNTIYF
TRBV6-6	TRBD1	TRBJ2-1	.	TGTGCCAGCAGACACACAGGGGGAATCTACAATGAGCAGTTCTTC	CASRHTGGIYNEQFF
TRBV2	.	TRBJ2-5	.	TGTGCCAGCAGTGAAATTACGGCAGAGACGCAGTACTTC	CASSEITAETQYF
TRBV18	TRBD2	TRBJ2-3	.	TGTGCCAGCTCATCGGGACTAGCGGGAGATACGCAGTATTTT	CASSSGLAGDTQYF
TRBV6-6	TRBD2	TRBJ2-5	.	TGTGCCAGCCTCTCAAGCGGGGGGGCCAGAGAGACCCAGTACTTC	CASLSSGGARETQYF
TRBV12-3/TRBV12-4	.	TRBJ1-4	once	TGTGCCAGCAGTTTCAGCGGGGCTAATGAAAAACTGTTTTTT	CASSFSGANEKLFF
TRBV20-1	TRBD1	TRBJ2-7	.	TGCAGTGCCAGGACAGGGGGAGGCTACGAGCAGTACTTC	CSARTGGGYEQYF
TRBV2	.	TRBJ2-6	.	TGTGCCAGCAGCCTCAGCATCTCTGGGGCCAACGTCCTGACTTTC	CASSLSISGANVLTF
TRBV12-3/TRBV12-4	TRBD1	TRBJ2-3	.	TGTGCCAGCAGTGCGGGACAGGGGGCAGATACGCAGTATTTT	CASSAGQGADTQYF
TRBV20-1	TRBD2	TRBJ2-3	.	TGCAGTGCCGAACTAGCGGAGAGCACAGATACGCAGTATTTT	CSAELAESTDTQYF
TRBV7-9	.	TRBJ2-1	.	TGTGCCAGCAGTGGAGGGGGTGAGCAGTTCTTC	CASSGGGEQFF
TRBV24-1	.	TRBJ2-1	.	TGTGCCACCAGTGCCGATGGACTGGCGGCCCCTTCGAATGAGCAGTTCTTC	CATSADGLAAPSNEQFF
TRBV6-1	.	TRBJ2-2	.	TGTGCCAGCAGTGAAGGGAACACCGGGGAGCTGTTTTTT	CASSEGNTGELFF
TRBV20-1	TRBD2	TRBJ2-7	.	TGCAGTGGGGTAGCGGGAGGCTCCTACGAGCAGTACTTC	CSGVAGGSYEQYF
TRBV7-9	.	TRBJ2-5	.	TGTGCCAGCAGCTTTTCTCTTAGCGGCGGATCCCAAGAGGCCCAGTACTTC	CASSFSLSGGSQEAQYF
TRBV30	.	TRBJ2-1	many	TGTGCCTGGAGTGCGCAGGGTTTGGGATGGGGTGAGCAGTTCTTC	CAWSAQGLGWGEQFF
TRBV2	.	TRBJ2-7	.	TGTGCCAGCAGTACCCAGGTAGAGCAGTACTTC	CASSTQVEQYF
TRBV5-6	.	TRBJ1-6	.	TGTGCCAGCAGCTTGGCCTCCTATAATTCCCCCCTCCACTTT	CASSLASYNSPLHF
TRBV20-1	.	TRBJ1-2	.	TGCAGTGCTATATCTACAGGGAAAACTAACTATGGCTACACCTTC	CSAISTGKTNYGYTF
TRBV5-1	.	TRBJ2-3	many	TGCGCCAGCAGCTTGATGACAGATACGCAGTATTTT	CASSLMTDTQYF